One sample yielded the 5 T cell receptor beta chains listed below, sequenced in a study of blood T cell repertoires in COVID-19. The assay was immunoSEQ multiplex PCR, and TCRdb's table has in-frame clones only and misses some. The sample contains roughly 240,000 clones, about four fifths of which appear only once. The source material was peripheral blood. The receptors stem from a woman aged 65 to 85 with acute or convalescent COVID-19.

CDR3 DNA sequence: TGCGCCAGTGGGCCTGAGGGAAACATTCAGTACTTC. It specifies CASGPEGNIQYF. The chain has TRBV5-1 and TRBJ2-4, with D tentatively TRBD2 (5 bases). Trimming pared 8 bases from V and 6 bases from J, leaving 12 bases between. The CDR3 is made up of 12 amino acids. Germline V lookup: CDR1 SGHRS, CDR2 YFSETQ.

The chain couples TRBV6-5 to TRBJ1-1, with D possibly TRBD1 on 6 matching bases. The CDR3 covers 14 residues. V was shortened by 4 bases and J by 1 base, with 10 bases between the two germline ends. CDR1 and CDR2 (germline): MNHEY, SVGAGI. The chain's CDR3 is CASSLGTTNTEAFF. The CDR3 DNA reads TGTGCCAGCAGTTTAGGGACAACGAACACTGAAGCTTTCTTT.

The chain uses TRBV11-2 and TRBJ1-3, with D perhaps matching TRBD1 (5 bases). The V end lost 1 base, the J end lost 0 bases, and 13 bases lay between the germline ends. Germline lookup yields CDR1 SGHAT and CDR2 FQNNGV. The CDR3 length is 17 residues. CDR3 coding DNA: TGTGCCAGCAGCTTAGTAAAGGGACTCCCCTCTGGAAACACCATATATTTT. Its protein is CASSLVKGLPSGNTIYF.

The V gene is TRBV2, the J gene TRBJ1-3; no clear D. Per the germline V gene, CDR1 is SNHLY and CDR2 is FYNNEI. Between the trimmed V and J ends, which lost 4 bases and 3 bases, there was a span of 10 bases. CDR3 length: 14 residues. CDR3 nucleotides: TGTGCCAGCAGTGCCCGAGAGGGTGGAAACACCATATATTTT. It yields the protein CASSAREGGNTIYF.

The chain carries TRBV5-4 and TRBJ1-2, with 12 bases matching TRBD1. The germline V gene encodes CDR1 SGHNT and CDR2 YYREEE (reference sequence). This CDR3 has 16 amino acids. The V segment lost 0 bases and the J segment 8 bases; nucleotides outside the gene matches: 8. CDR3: CASSLAGTGGAGGYTF. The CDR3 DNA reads TGTGCCAGCAGCTTGGCCGGGACAGGGGGCGCTGGCGGCTACACCTTC.